The following is a TCR beta chain sequence with its context. V shed 6 bases and J shed 4 bases, with 15 bases lying between them. Germline V gene data show CDR1 as LNHDA and CDR2 as SQIVND (reference sequence). This CDR3 is built from 14 residues. This specimen comes from a study of blood T cell repertoires in COVID-19. Study in general: Specimens from acute and convalescent COVID-19 originated in the United States, Italy and Spain. In each case, the material was cDNA or gDNA derived from T cells, B-cell-depleted T cells, or PBMCs.

Authors' data handling: Reference gene primers were amplified, and this amplification served to estimate nucleated cell counts. TCRdb's table, derived via immunoSEQ multiplex PCR, lists solely in-frame clones and lacks some. The DNA gave D and trimming, while V, J and clone size come from that table. The sample shows about 100,000 clones, around 90% of them seen only once. V usage is TRBV19 and J usage is TRBJ1-2; TRBD1 might be the D (5 bases). This clonotype was sampled from a woman aged 60-75 years with acute or convalescent COVID-19. What was sequenced was peripheral blood. The CDR3 bases are TGTGCCAGTAGATCGGCCGGGAGGGGCTATGGCTACACCTTC. Amino acid sequence: CASRSAGRGYGYTF.